A selection of T cell receptor beta chains follows, all from one sample in a study of T cell responses to AZD1222 COVID-19 vaccine. Method: immunoSEQ multiplex PCR; TCRdb's copy keeps in-frame clones and lacks some. The table includes about 100,000 clones, around 87% detected once. The material was peripheral blood, obtained on day 0 of MenACWY control vaccination. The receptors come from an adult in good health. CDR3s include the opening cysteine and the closing phenylalanine or tryptophan. The D gene is left open where the match is weak. Not every row has a clone size; where given, it reads once, few, many or a size class.

DNA: TGCAGCGTTGTGGAGAACACCGGGGAGCTGTTTTTT
CDR3: CSVVENTGELFF
J: TRBJ2-2
length: 12
D: .
V: TRBV29-1
size: few

DNA: TGTGCCAGTAGATCGCAGGGAGACTATGGCTACACCTTC
CDR3: CASRSQGDYGYTF
J: TRBJ1-2
length: 13
D: .
V: TRBV19
size: .

DNA: TGTGCCAGCAGTTTATCGCCTGGGCTGTCCTACGAGCAGTACTTC
CDR3: CASSLSPGLSYEQYF
J: TRBJ2-7
length: 15
D: .
V: TRBV27
size: .

DNA: TGTGCCAGCAGCTTTGGGGCAGGCGGGTTTTCCTACGAGCAGTACTTC
CDR3: CASSFGAGGFSYEQYF
J: TRBJ2-7
length: 16
D: .
V: TRBV7-8
size: .

DNA: TGTGCCAGTAGGGGGACAGGGGTGAACACTGAAGCTTTCTTT
CDR3: CASRGTGVNTEAFF
J: TRBJ1-1
length: 14
D: TRBD1
V: TRBV19
size: .

DNA: TGTGCCAGCAGCCAGGGACTAGCGGCCTACAATGAGCAGTTCTTC
CDR3: CASSQGLAAYNEQFF
J: TRBJ2-1
length: 15
D: TRBD2
V: TRBV9
size: .

DNA: TGTGCCAGCAGACAACAGGGGCCCGCCCTCTACGAGCAGTACTTC
CDR3: CASRQQGPALYEQYF
J: TRBJ2-7
length: 15
D: TRBD1
V: TRBV13
size: .

DNA: TGTGCCAGTAGTATTAGCGGCAGCGGCTACACCTTC
CDR3: CASSISGSGYTF
J: TRBJ1-2
length: 12
D: .
V: TRBV19
size: .

DNA: TGCGCCAGCAGTGGGAGGGGTTTAAGAGTAGCGGAGACCTACAATGAGCAGTTCTTC
CDR3: CASSGRGLRVAETYNEQFF
J: TRBJ2-1
length: 19
D: .
V: TRBV10-2
size: .

DNA: TGTGCCAGCATGGGGGGCGGGTTCCCCTACGAGCAGTACTTC
CDR3: CASMGGGFPYEQYF
J: TRBJ2-7
length: 14
D: .
V: TRBV2
size: .

DNA: TGTGCCAGCAGTCAAAGGGGCGGCAGGGCTAGCACTGAAGCTTTCTTT
CDR3: CASSQRGGRASTEAFF
J: TRBJ1-1
length: 16
D: .
V: TRBV2
size: .

DNA: TGTGCCAGCAGCCGCAATCTCTACGAGCAGTACTTC
CDR3: CASSRNLYEQYF
J: TRBJ2-7
length: 12
D: .
V: TRBV7-9
size: once

DNA: TGTGCCAGCAGCTTAGATAGGCAGGTATACAATGAGCAGTTCTTC
CDR3: CASSLDRQVYNEQFF
J: TRBJ2-1
length: 15
D: .
V: TRBV7-2
size: .

DNA: TGCGCCAGCAGCTTTTCCACTAGCGCTGGGGCCGAGCAGTACTTC
CDR3: CASSFSTSAGAEQYF
J: TRBJ2-7
length: 15
D: TRBD2
V: TRBV5-1
size: .

DNA: TGCGCCAGCAGCCAAGACGGGAGGTGGGGGGAGACCCAGTACTTC
CDR3: CASSQDGRWGETQYF
J: TRBJ2-5
length: 15
D: TRBD2
V: TRBV4-3
size: few

DNA: TGTGCCACCAGTGCCCCGGACCGGGACGAGCAGTACTTC
CDR3: CATSAPDRDEQYF
J: TRBJ2-7
length: 13
D: .
V: TRBV24-1
size: .

DNA: TGCAGCGTTGTCGCAGGCTATGGCTACACCTTC
CDR3: CSVVAGYGYTF
J: TRBJ1-2
length: 11
D: .
V: TRBV29-1
size: .

DNA: TGTGCCAGTAGCCCGACAGGAACCTACAATGAGCAGTTCTTC
CDR3: CASSPTGTYNEQFF
J: TRBJ2-1
length: 14
D: .
V: TRBV19
size: .

DNA: TGCAGTGCTAGTAGTGGCCCCAGGGTCTACAATGAGCAGTTCTTC
CDR3: CSASSGPRVYNEQFF
J: TRBJ2-1
length: 15
D: .
V: TRBV20-1
size: once

DNA: TGTGCCAGCAGCGTGGGGGTGTACAATGAGCAGTTCTTC
CDR3: CASSVGVYNEQFF
J: TRBJ2-1
length: 13
D: .
V: TRBV3-1/TRBV3-2
size: .

DNA: TGCAGTGCTAGTTCCTTACAGGAGCACTCCTACGAGCAGTACTTC
CDR3: CSASSLQEHSYEQYF
J: TRBJ2-7
length: 15
D: .
V: TRBV20-1
size: .

DNA: TGCAGCGTTGCCGACAGGGAAAGGAATCAGCCCCAGCATTTT
CDR3: CSVADRERNQPQHF
J: TRBJ1-5
length: 14
D: TRBD1
V: TRBV29-1
size: .

DNA: TGTGCCAGCAGCCAGTCCTTTATGCGGGCTTCGCTGACCTACGAGCAGTACTTC
CDR3: CASSQSFMRASLTYEQYF
J: TRBJ2-7
length: 18
D: .
V: TRBV3-1/TRBV3-2
size: .

DNA: TGTGCCAGCAGTGCGGGGGCCCAGTTCCTTAACCGAGATACGCAGTATTTT
CDR3: CASSAGAQFLNRDTQYF
J: TRBJ2-3
length: 17
D: .
V: TRBV2
size: .

DNA: TGTGCCAGCAGCACAGGGGCGTTTAATTCACCCCTCCACTTT
CDR3: CASSTGAFNSPLHF
J: TRBJ1-6
length: 14
D: TRBD1
V: TRBV7-9
size: .

DNA: TGTGCCAGCAGTTACTTTAGGGGAAGACTAGTTAGGGGTGAGCAGTTCTTC
CDR3: CASSYFRGRLVRGEQFF
J: TRBJ2-1
length: 17
D: .
V: TRBV6-7
size: .

DNA: TGTGCCAGCAGCACCGGACAGGGGACGAACACCGGGGAGCTGTTTTTT
CDR3: CASSTGQGTNTGELFF
J: TRBJ2-2
length: 16
D: TRBD1
V: TRBV11-3
size: .

DNA: TGTGCCAGCAGCGTAGGACGGACTAGCGGGAGAGAGACCCAGTACTTC
CDR3: CASSVGRTSGRETQYF
J: TRBJ2-5
length: 16
D: TRBD2
V: TRBV9
size: .

DNA: TGTGCCAGCATCCGGGACAGGCCTTCCTACGAGCAGTACTTC
CDR3: CASIRDRPSYEQYF
J: TRBJ2-7
length: 14
D: TRBD1
V: TRBV28
size: .